The 22 T cell receptor beta chains below were found in one sample sequenced in a study of blood T cell repertoires in COVID-19. TCRdb's copy holds only in-frame clones and misses some; the assay was immunoSEQ multiplex PCR. Altogether some 180,000 clones are present, roughly three quarters being singletons, with the ten largest covering approximately 15%. Sequencing used PBMCs or T cells enriched from blood (not recorded which). All receptors derive from a man in his 60s who had been exposed to COVID-19.

The rearrangement links TRBV18 to TRBJ1-1; unclear D gene. This CDR3 has 15 residues. Germline CDR1 reads KGHSH; CDR2 reads LQKENI. V dropped 1 base and J dropped 7 bases, with 16 bases sitting between them. The CDR3 nucleotides are TGTGCCAGCTCACCACGGAGGGTATCCGAAGGTGAAGCTTTCTTT. The encoded protein is CASSPRRVSEGEAFF.

This chain links TRBV5-4 with TRBJ2-1; tentatively, D is TRBD2 (5 bases). The V end was cut by 4 bases, the J end by 6 bases, with 14 bases between. From germline, CDR1 is SGHNT and CDR2 YYREEE (reference sequence). The length of the CDR3 is 14 residues. The chain's CDR3 is CASSQVRVGNEQFF. The CDR3 DNA follows: TGTGCCAGCAGCCAGGTGAGGGTGGGCAATGAGCAGTTCTTC.

The table lists this clone with a few counts. CDR3: CASGTGGRDGYTF. The DNA of the CDR3 is TGTGCCAGCGGTACAGGGGGGAGGGATGGCTACACCTTC. V usage is TRBV25-1 and J usage is TRBJ1-2; 8 nucleotides agree with TRBD1. Germline CDR1 reads MGHDK; CDR2 reads SYGVNS. This CDR3 contains 13 residues. V lost 8 bases, J lost 6 bases, and 8 bases stayed unmatched.

This clone occurred a few times. Here the CDR3 DNA reads TGTGCCAGTAGTCTAGGCAGGGGGAGCTCCTACGAGCAGTACTTC. Translating gives CASSLGRGSSYEQYF. The chain combines TRBV19 with TRBJ2-7, with 7 bases aligning to TRBD1. Germline V CDR1 and CDR2: LNHDA, SQIVND (reference sequence). The J segment lost 0 bases and the V segment lost 5 bases, leaving 7 bases of the junction unmatched. The CDR3 contains 15 residues.

The chain uses TRBV5-5 and TRBJ2-7; D might be TRBD2 (5 bases). V was pared by 3 bases and J by 6 bases, with 7 bases between. Per germline, CDR1 SGHKS and CDR2 YYEKEE (reference sequence). The CDR3 consists of 11 residues. The CDR3: CASSSLAEQYF. CDR3 coding DNA: TGTGCCAGCAGCTCCCTAGCCGAGCAGTACTTC.

This clone was counted once. The chain couples TRBV7-9 to TRBJ1-1, with TRBD1 matching 7 bases. Germline V gives CDR1 SEHNR, CDR2 FQNEAQ (reference sequence). The CDR3 extends over 14 amino acids. V dropped 4 bases and J dropped 8; count of bases not matched to a gene: 10. CDR3 amino acids: CASSSRDRVPEAFF. The CDR3 bases are TGTGCCAGCAGCTCACGAGACAGGGTCCCCGAAGCTTTCTTT.

The CDR3 region has the DNA TGTGCCAGCAGCTTAGCCGGGACACAAAACATTCAGTACTTC. Translation: CASSLAGTQNIQYF. The genes are TRBV7-9 and TRBJ2-4, with a weak D call TRBD1 (6 bases). The germline V and J ends were trimmed by 0 bases and 5 bases, with 8 bases remaining between them. Per germline, CDR1 SEHNR and CDR2 FQNEAQ (reference sequence). There are 14 residues in the CDR3.

This CDR3 is CASSLASTSGRTDTQYF. CDR3 in DNA: TGTGCCAGCAGCTTGGCATCAACTAGCGGGAGAACAGATACGCAGTATTTT. J is TRBJ2-3 and V is TRBV7-2; 11 nucleotides agree with TRBD2. The CDR3 is 17 amino acids. Germline assignment: CDR1 SGHTA and CDR2 FQGNSA. With V trimmed by 3 bases and J by 3 bases, 8 bases remained unmatched. Supplemented by reference TRBV7-2 and TRBJ2-3, the full variable domain reads GAGVSQSPSNKVTEKGKDVELRCDPISGHTALYWYRQSLGQGLEFLIYFQGNSAPDKSGLPSDRFSAERTGGSVSTLTIQRTQQEDSAVYLCASSLASTSGRTDTQYFGPGTRLTVL.

The rearrangement links TRBV27 to TRBJ2-1; D uncertain. The CDR3 is 16 residues long. Trimming left V 7 bases short and J 0 bases short, with 16 bases between. CDR1 and CDR2 (germline): MNHEY, SMNVEV (reference sequence). CDR3 sequence (DNA): TGTGCCAGCAAAGACGGGTTTCCCAGCTCCTACAATGAGCAGTTCTTC. Protein: CASKDGFPSSYNEQFF.

V usage is TRBV11-3 and J usage is TRBJ2-5; 10 nucleotides line up with TRBD2. The CDR3 runs to 15 residues. Germline values: CDR1 SGHNT, CDR2 YENEEA. Trimming took 4 bases from V and 5 from J; bases not matched to a gene: 7. CDR3 in DNA: TGTGCCAGCAGCTCCAGCGGGAGGGCCTCCGAGACCCAGTACTTC. Its translation: CASSSSGRASETQYF.

The chain has TRBV30 and TRBJ1-5; D unresolved. This CDR3 is built from 13 residues. Germline loops: CDR1 GTSNPN, CDR2 SVGIG (reference sequence). Between the trimmed V and J ends, which lost 0 bases and 8 bases, there was a span of 11 bases. CDR3 bases: TGTGCCTGGAGTGTTGGCCGGGAAGAGCCCCAGCATTTT. Amino acids: CAWSVGREEPQHF. The full variable domain, its missing parts supplied by reference TRBV30 and TRBJ1-5, is SQTIHQWPATLVQPVGSPLSLECTVEGTSNPNLYWYRQAAGRGLQLLFYSVGIGQISSEVPQNLSASRPQDRQFILSSKKLLLSDSGFYLCAWSVGREEPQHFGDGTRLSIL.

The chain combines TRBV9 with TRBJ1-4; D is uncertain. This CDR3 has 13 amino acids. V was pared by 2 bases and J by 4 bases, with 6 bases between. Germline V gene lookup returns CDR1 SGDLS and CDR2 YYNGEE. The CDR3 spells CASSVSVNEKLFF. The CDR3 nucleotides are TGTGCCAGCAGCGTGTCAGTTAATGAAAAACTGTTTTTT.

The chain recombines TRBV9 with TRBJ1-4, with TRBD1 matching over 8 bases. In germline, CDR1 is SGDLS, CDR2 YYNGEE. The CDR3 covers 16 residues. Trimming took 4 bases from V and 6 from J; bases not matched to a gene: 11. The CDR3 is CASSRADRVWHEKLFF. DNA of the CDR3: TGTGCCAGCAGCCGCGCGGACAGGGTCTGGCATGAAAAACTGTTTTTT.

The V and J genes are TRBV18 and TRBJ1-3; D perhaps matches TRBD1 (5 bases). The CDR3 is made up of 15 amino acids. In germline, CDR1 is KGHSH, CDR2 LQKENI. Between the trimmed V and J ends, which lost 3 bases and 4 bases, there was a span of 13 bases. The CDR3 protein is CASSPSGGRGNTIYF. The CDR3 DNA reads TGTGCCAGCTCACCCTCGGGGGGAAGAGGAAACACCATATATTTT.

The sample holds one count of this clone. This sequence joins TRBV6-6 and TRBJ2-3, with D maybe TRBD1 (5 bases). CDR1 and CDR2 (germline): MNHNY, SVGAGI (reference sequence). Trimming pared 1 base from V and 5 bases from J, leaving 13 bases between. The CDR3 is 15 amino acids. The CDR3, as DNA: TGTGCCAGCAGTTACTGGACACAACCGGGAGATACGCAGTATTTT. Its protein product is CASSYWTQPGDTQYF.

The rearrangement joins TRBV11-2 to TRBJ1-3; D possibly corresponds to TRBD1 (6 bases). Deletions cut 3 bases from V and 4 bases from J, with 10 bases between. The germline V gene encodes CDR1 SGHAT and CDR2 FQNNGV. The CDR3 is made up of 14 amino acids. The CDR3 nucleotides are TGTGCCAGCAGCTTCGGGGGGCAAGGAAACACCATATATTTT. It is translated as CASSFGGQGNTIYF.

This clone was found once. This chain joins TRBV30 and TRBJ1-3; perhaps TRBD1 as D (6 bases). The CDR3 totals 15 residues. Trimming shortened V by 4 bases and J by 0 bases, and 13 bases separated the two germline ends. Germline V lookup: CDR1 GTSNPN, CDR2 SVGIG (reference sequence). The CDR3 region is CAWKDSSFSGNTIYF. In DNA, the CDR3 is TGTGCCTGGAAGGACAGCTCCTTCTCTGGAAACACCATATATTTT.

V is TRBV29-1 and J is TRBJ1-5, with no clear D. Trimming pared 4 bases from V and 1 base from J, leaving 5 bases between. There are 12 residues in the CDR3. Germline V gene lookup returns CDR1 SQVTM and CDR2 ANQGSEA. CDR3 DNA: TGCAGCGTTGGGCAGAGCAATCAGCCCCAGCATTTT. It is translated as CSVGQSNQPQHF.

Remarks on this clone: In the same sample, other DNA sequences code for this CDR3. This chain links TRBV2 with TRBJ1-2; possible D gene TRBD1, 5 bases. The CDR3 is 15 amino acids. V was trimmed by 3 bases and J by 4 bases, leaving 15 bases between them. Germline V gene data show CDR1 as SNHLY and CDR2 as FYNNEI. This chain's CDR3 is CASSEQTVKTYGYTF. The CDR3 DNA reads TGTGCCAGCAGTGAGCAGACAGTAAAGACCTATGGCTACACCTTC.

The chain carries TRBV6-5 and TRBJ1-5; tentatively, D is TRBD1 (5 bases). Germline V gene sequence: CDR1 MNHEY, CDR2 SVGAGI. The CDR3 contains 15 residues. Trimming stripped 8 bases from V and 2 bases from J, with 16 bases between. CDR3 residues: CASGDGHLGNQPQHF. CDR3 DNA sequence: TGTGCCAGCGGAGACGGACACTTAGGCAATCAGCCCCAGCATTTT.

This clone has a handful of counts. V is TRBV10-3 and J is TRBJ1-6; D call uncertain. This CDR3 is built from 14 residues. CDR1 ENHRY and CDR2 SYGVKD come from the germline V gene. V gave up 3 bases and J gave up 8 bases, with 11 bases separating them. In nucleotides, the CDR3 is TGTGCCATCAGTGACCTCGCCACAGATTCACCCCTCCACTTT. Translating it yields CAISDLATDSPLHF.

The gene calls are TRBV5-5 and TRBJ1-2, with D tentatively TRBD1 (5 bases). CDR1 and CDR2 from the germline V gene are SGHKS and YYEKEE (reference sequence). With 2 bases removed from V and 7 bases from J, the gap between germline ends came to 12 bases. The CDR3 is made up of 13 amino acids. The CDR3 DNA reads as TGTGCCAGCAGCTTCAACAGGATGGGTGGCTACACCTTC. Translating gives CASSFNRMGGYTF.